These T cell receptor beta chains were read from a single sample in a study of T cell repertoires in cytomegalovirus infection. These TCRs' antigens remain unknown. TCRdb recomputed calls from the reads with MiXCR, one row per CDR3 protein. The sample consists of approximately 110,000 distinct CDR3 sequences, around 9.1% of them appearing once. The material sequenced was PBMCs, sequenced either directly or after in vitro stimulation (not recorded which). The source is a human donor in good health (CMV status not recorded). Some clones in this sample may be carry-over from other donors' samples. Each CDR3 is given with its conserved first and last residue. The D gene is left open where the match is weak. Clone size appears in some rows only: once, few, many, or a class for an expanded clone.

abundance,j_gene,v_gene,d_gene,CDR3nt,CDR3aa
many,TRBJ1-6,TRBV7-2,TRBD1,TGTGCCAGCAGCACCCGACAGGGCGGAGGTTCACCCCTCCACTTT,CASSTRQGGGSPLHF
many,TRBJ1-3,TRBV12-3/TRBV12-4,TRBD1,TGTGCCAGCAGTTTAGGGCAGGGGGACTCCGGAAACACCATATATTTT,CASSLGQGDSGNTIYF
few,TRBJ1-2,TRBV19,.,TGTGCCAGTAGATCCCTGGAGAGGGACTATGGCTACACCTTC,CASRSLERDYGYTF
many,TRBJ1-2,TRBV7-2,.,TGTGCCAGCAGCTCCTCACCTGGGGGTGGCTACACCTTC,CASSSSPGGGYTF
.,TRBJ1-1,TRBV19,TRBD1,TGTGCCAGTAGTTATGGAGGGGGCGCGGGGGCTTGGGCTGAAGCTTTCTTT,CASSYGGGAGAWAEAFF
many,TRBJ2-2,TRBV6-1,TRBD2,TGTGCCAGCAGTTATCTTTTAGCGGGAGGCCCCGCGATCACCGGGGAGCTGTTTTTT,CASSYLLAGGPAITGELFF
few,TRBJ2-7,TRBV9,.,TGTGCCAGCAGCGTAGGGAGTAGCAGTGAGCAGTACTTC,CASSVGSSSEQYF
many,TRBJ2-5,TRBV7-8,TRBD2,TGTGCCAGCTCCCGGACTAGCGGCGAATTGGGAGAGACCCAGTACTTC,CASSRTSGELGETQYF
many,TRBJ2-3,TRBV7-2,.,TGTGCCAGCAGCTTAGTTGTCGGTTCCACAGATACGCAGTATTTT,CASSLVVGSTDTQYF
many,TRBJ2-3,TRBV7-2,TRBD2,TGTGCCAGCAGCTTAGAAGTTCGCGGGAGGGCAGATACGCAGTATTTT,CASSLEVRGRADTQYF
.,TRBJ2-3,TRBV29-1,TRBD2,TGCAGCGTTGAGGGGAGGGCAGAACGGAGAGATACGCAGTATTTT,CSVEGRAERRDTQYF
.,TRBJ2-7,TRBV14,TRBD1,TGTGCCAGCAGCCAAGGCGGGACAGGGATTAAGGGGAACGAGCAGTACTTC,CASSQGGTGIKGNEQYF
many,TRBJ1-6,TRBV20-1,TRBD1,TGCAGTGCCCGCCCGGAGGGGGCAGATAATTCACCCCTCCACTTT,CSARPEGADNSPLHF
many,TRBJ2-3,TRBV7-8,TRBD2,TGTGCCAGCAGCTTGACTAGCAGGAGCACAGATACGCAGTATTTT,CASSLTSRSTDTQYF
many,TRBJ2-2,TRBV4-1,.,TGCGCCAGCAGCCACGGACTGGATAACGGGGAGCTGTTTTTT,CASSHGLDNGELFF
.,TRBJ2-1,TRBV29-1,.,TGCAGCACATCGCAAGCGAACAATGAGCAGTTCTTC,CSTSQANNEQFF
many,TRBJ2-5,TRBV2,TRBD2,TGTGCCAGCAGTGAACGAGCGGGGGGACAAGAGACCCAGTACTTC,CASSERAGGQETQYF
many,TRBJ2-3,TRBV7-8,TRBD2,TGTGCCAGCAGCCCCACTAGCGGCACAGATACGCAGTATTTT,CASSPTSGTDTQYF
few,TRBJ1-6,TRBV4-3,.,TGCGCCAGCAGCCAAGATATGATTGGGAAAGGATCACCCCTCCACTTT,CASSQDMIGKGSPLHF
many,TRBJ2-1,TRBV7-8,TRBD2,TGTGCCAGCAGCACCTCCCCACAGACTAGCGGGACATACAATGAGCAGTTCTTC,CASSTSPQTSGTYNEQFF
many,TRBJ2-5,TRBV4-1,TRBD2,TGCGCCAGCAGCCGATCAGAGGGACTAGCGAGACAAGAGACCCAGTACTTC,CASSRSEGLARQETQYF
few,TRBJ1-1,TRBV12-3/TRBV12-4,.,TGTGCCAGCAGTCCACAGGGTATTCGCGCTTTCTTT,CASSPQGIRAFF